The T cell receptor beta chain described here comes from a study of blood T cell repertoires in COVID-19. Individuals aged roughly 18 to 95 years were recruited from roughly 22 US areas. Cohort placement rested on clinical history that participants reported themselves. Per the germline V gene, CDR1 is SGHTA and CDR2 is FQGNSA. V was clipped by 2 bases and J by 0 bases, with 10 bases between them. This CDR3 comprises 16 residues. Libraries were prepared by immunoSEQ multiplex PCR; TCRdb keeps only in-frame clonotypes and omits some of them. The data hold hundreds of thousands of clones, with around 80% observed a single time.

Sequencing input: PBMCs or T cells enriched from blood (not recorded which). The chain joins TRBV7-2 to TRBJ2-2; no definite D call. The clonotype originates from a woman aged 40 to 49 with acute COVID-19. CDR3 sequence reads: CASSLSWPSNTGELFF. The CDR3 DNA reads TGTGCCAGCAGCTTAAGTTGGCCTTCGAACACCGGGGAGCTGTTTTTT. Looking up the rest from reference TRBV7-2 and TRBJ2-2 gives the full variable domain: GAGVSQSPSNKVTEKGKDVELRCDPISGHTALYWYRQSLGQGLEFLIYFQGNSAPDKSGLPSDRFSAERTGGSVSTLTIQRTQQEDSAVYLCASSLSWPSNTGELFFGEGSRLTVL.